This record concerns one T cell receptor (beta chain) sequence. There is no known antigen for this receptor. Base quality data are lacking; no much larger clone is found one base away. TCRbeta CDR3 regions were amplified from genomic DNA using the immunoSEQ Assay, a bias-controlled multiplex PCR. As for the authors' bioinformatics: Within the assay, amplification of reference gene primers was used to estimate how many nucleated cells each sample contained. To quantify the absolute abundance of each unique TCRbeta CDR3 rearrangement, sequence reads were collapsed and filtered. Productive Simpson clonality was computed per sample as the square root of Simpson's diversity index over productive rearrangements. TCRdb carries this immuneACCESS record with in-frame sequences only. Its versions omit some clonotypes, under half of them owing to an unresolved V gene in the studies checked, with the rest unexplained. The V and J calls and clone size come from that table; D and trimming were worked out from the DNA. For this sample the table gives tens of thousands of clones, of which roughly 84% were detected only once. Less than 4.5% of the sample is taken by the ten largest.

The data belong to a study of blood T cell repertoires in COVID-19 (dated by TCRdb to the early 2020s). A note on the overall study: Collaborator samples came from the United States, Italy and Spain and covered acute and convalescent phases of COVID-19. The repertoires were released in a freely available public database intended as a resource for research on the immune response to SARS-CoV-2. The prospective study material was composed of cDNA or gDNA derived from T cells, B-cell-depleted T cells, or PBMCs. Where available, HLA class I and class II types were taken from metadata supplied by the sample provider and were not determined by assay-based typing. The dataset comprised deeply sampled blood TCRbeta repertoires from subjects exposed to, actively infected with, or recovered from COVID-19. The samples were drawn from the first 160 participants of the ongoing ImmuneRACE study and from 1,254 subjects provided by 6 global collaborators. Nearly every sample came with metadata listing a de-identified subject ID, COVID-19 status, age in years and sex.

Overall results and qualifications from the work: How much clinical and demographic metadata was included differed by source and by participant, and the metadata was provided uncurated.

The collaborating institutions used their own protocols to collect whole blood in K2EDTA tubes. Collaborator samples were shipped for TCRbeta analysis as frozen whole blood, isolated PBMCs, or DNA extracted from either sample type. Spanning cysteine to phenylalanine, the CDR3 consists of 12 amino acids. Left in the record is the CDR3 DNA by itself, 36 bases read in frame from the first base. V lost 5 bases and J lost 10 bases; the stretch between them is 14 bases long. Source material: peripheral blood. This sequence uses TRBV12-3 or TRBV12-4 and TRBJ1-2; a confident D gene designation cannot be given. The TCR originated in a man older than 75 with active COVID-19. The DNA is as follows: TGTGCCAGCAGTCACCCCTCGGGGTACTACACCTTC. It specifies CASSHPSGYYTF.